This T cell receptor (beta chain) is drawn from a study of CD8+ T cells in alopecia areata. This clone was picked up many times. Mouse germline and gene names are used. Sorting of pooled cutaneous lymph node cells was based on CD4, CD8alpha, NKG2D, NKG2ACE and other markers. After isolation, RNA underwent reverse transcription to generate cDNA as the sequencing template. Repertoires were generated with immunoSEQ multiplex PCR, while TCRdb's copy carries only in-frame clones and drops some. The sample is made up of some 6,000 clones, none counted only once. The specimen sequenced was CD8+ T cells sorted from a lymph node. This receptor was obtained from a C3H/HeJ mouse with alopecia areata. These mice share the MHC haplotype H2-k.

The CDR3 spells CASSIDKNTEVFF. Incomplete CDR3 DNA: TGTGCCAGCAGTATCGACAAAAACACA. The gene calls are TRBV19 and TRBJ1-1; D is unresolved. The read stops 4 residues short of the end of the CDR3; the missing end is completed from the germline J gene. The V gene's germline CDR1 is FNHDT and CDR2 SITEND (reference sequence). V lost 2 bases to trimming and J lost 1 base, with 6 bases between them. The CDR3 totals 13 residues.